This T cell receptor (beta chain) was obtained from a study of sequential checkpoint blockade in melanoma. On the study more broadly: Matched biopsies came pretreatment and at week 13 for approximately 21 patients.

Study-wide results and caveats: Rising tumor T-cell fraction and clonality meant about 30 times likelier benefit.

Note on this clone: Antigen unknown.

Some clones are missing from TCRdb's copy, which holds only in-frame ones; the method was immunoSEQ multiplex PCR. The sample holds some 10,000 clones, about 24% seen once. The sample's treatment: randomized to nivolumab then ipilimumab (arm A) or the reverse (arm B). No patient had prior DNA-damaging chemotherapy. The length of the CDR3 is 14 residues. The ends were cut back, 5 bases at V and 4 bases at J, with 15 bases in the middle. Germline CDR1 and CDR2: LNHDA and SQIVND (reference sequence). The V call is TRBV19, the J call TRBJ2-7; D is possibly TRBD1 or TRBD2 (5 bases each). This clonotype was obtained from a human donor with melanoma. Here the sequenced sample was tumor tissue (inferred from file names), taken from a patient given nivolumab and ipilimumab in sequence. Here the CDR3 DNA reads TGTGCCAGTAGTCCCGGGGCAGGGCTGTACGAGCAGTACTTC. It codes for CASSPGAGLYEQYF.